A selection of T cell receptor beta chains follows, all from one sample in a study of T-cell reconstitution after alpha-beta-depleted transplantation in children. One entry per CDR3 protein, called by TCRdb with MiXCR from the PCR reads. This table holds about 500,000 distinct CDR3 sequences, around a third found once. This specimen was PBMCs from the stem cell graft donor, taken from the stem cell graft. The receptors come from a human donor who donated a stem cell graft to a child with aplastic anemia. Both conserved end residues are part of each CDR3. The order of the fields is D gene, clone size, V gene, J gene, CDR3 DNA, CDR3 protein. D genes are given only for firm matches. Where a row states a size, it is once, few, many or the class of an expanded clone; other rows omit it.

d_call: -
clone_size: -
v_call: TRBV29-1
j_call: TRBJ2-5
cdr3_nt: TGCAGCGTTGAACAAGCGGGTGGGAATGGTGAGACCCAGTACTTC
cdr3_aa: CSVEQAGGNGETQYF

d_call: -
clone_size: few
v_call: TRBV5-1
j_call: TRBJ2-1
cdr3_nt: TGCGCCAGCAGCTTGGGAGGGTACTCCTACAATGAGCAGTTCTTC
cdr3_aa: CASSLGGYSYNEQFF

d_call: TRBD1
clone_size: few
v_call: TRBV30
j_call: TRBJ1-2
cdr3_nt: TGTGCCTGGAGCACCCCGGACAGGGCGAGTGGCTACACCTTC
cdr3_aa: CAWSTPDRASGYTF

d_call: TRBD2
clone_size: -
v_call: TRBV5-4
j_call: TRBJ2-1
cdr3_nt: TGTGCCAGCAGTCCTAGCGGGAGGGAGTACAATGAGCAGTTCTTC
cdr3_aa: CASSPSGREYNEQFF

d_call: TRBD2
clone_size: -
v_call: TRBV11-2
j_call: TRBJ2-1
cdr3_nt: TGTGCCAGCAGCCCTTTATTAGCGGGAGGGCCGGGGAATGAGCAGTTCTTC
cdr3_aa: CASSPLLAGGPGNEQFF

d_call: -
clone_size: few
v_call: TRBV7-9
j_call: TRBJ2-1
cdr3_nt: TGTGCCAGCAGCTTCGTTACAGGGCCTGATGAGCAGTTCTTC
cdr3_aa: CASSFVTGPDEQFF

d_call: -
clone_size: -
v_call: TRBV2
j_call: TRBJ1-2
cdr3_nt: TGTGCCAGCAGGGTAGGCAGGAACTATGGCTACACCTTC
cdr3_aa: CASRVGRNYGYTF

d_call: TRBD1
clone_size: -
v_call: TRBV7-6
j_call: TRBJ2-2
cdr3_nt: TGTGCCAGCAGCCTCGGATCCGGGACAGGGGGCGTAAGCGGGGAGCTGTTTTTT
cdr3_aa: CASSLGSGTGGVSGELFF

d_call: -
clone_size: few
v_call: TRBV10-1
j_call: TRBJ2-2
cdr3_nt: TGCGCCAGCAGTGAGTCCAGGGGTAACACCGGGGAGCTGTTTTTT
cdr3_aa: CASSESRGNTGELFF

d_call: -
clone_size: -
v_call: TRBV12-3/TRBV12-4
j_call: TRBJ1-2
cdr3_nt: TGTGCCAGCAGTTTGGGGGGACCCCAAACCCATGGCTACACCTTC
cdr3_aa: CASSLGGPQTHGYTF

d_call: -
clone_size: -
v_call: TRBV21-1
j_call: TRBJ1-5
cdr3_nt: TGTGCCAGCAGCAAAAAGGGGACAAAAGGTCAGCCCCAGCATTTT
cdr3_aa: CASSKKGTKGQPQHF

d_call: -
clone_size: -
v_call: TRBV3-1
j_call: TRBJ1-5
cdr3_nt: TGTGCCAGCAGCCAAGGAGGGGGTTATAATCAGCCCCAGCATTTT
cdr3_aa: CASSQGGGYNQPQHF

d_call: -
clone_size: -
v_call: TRBV6-2/TRBV6-3
j_call: TRBJ1-1
cdr3_nt: TGTGCCAGCAGTGACAGGCCTTTTGTTAGGATTATCGCTGAAGCTTTCTTT
cdr3_aa: CASSDRPFVRIIAEAFF

d_call: TRBD1
clone_size: once
v_call: TRBV15
j_call: TRBJ1-1
cdr3_nt: TGTGCCACCAGCAGATTACACACGACAGGGGATGAAGCTTTCTTT
cdr3_aa: CATSRLHTTGDEAFF

d_call: -
clone_size: -
v_call: TRBV12-3/TRBV12-4
j_call: TRBJ2-7
cdr3_nt: TGTGCCAGCAGCAATTCTGGGGGGCGTTCCTACGAGCAGTACTTC
cdr3_aa: CASSNSGGRSYEQYF

d_call: -
clone_size: few
v_call: TRBV29-1
j_call: TRBJ2-4
cdr3_nt: TGCAGCGTTGAAGATCTTTGGGACAACATTCAGTACTTC
cdr3_aa: CSVEDLWDNIQYF

d_call: -
clone_size: few
v_call: TRBV11-3
j_call: TRBJ2-1
cdr3_nt: TGTGCCAGCAGCTTTGAGCGGAGCTCCTACAATGAGCAGTTCTTC
cdr3_aa: CASSFERSSYNEQFF

d_call: -
clone_size: few
v_call: TRBV20-1
j_call: TRBJ1-1
cdr3_nt: TGCAGTGCTTTGGCGGATCCTATGAACACTGAAGCTTTCTTT
cdr3_aa: CSALADPMNTEAFF

d_call: -
clone_size: -
v_call: TRBV20-1
j_call: TRBJ1-2
cdr3_nt: TGCAGTGCTAGAACCCCGAGGAGCGGCTCCCCTTTATATGGCTACACCTTC
cdr3_aa: CSARTPRSGSPLYGYTF

d_call: TRBD1
clone_size: -
v_call: TRBV18
j_call: TRBJ1-1
cdr3_nt: TGTGCCAGCTTCGGCACAGGGGGCACTGAAGCTTTCTTT
cdr3_aa: CASFGTGGTEAFF

d_call: -
clone_size: -
v_call: TRBV5-6
j_call: TRBJ2-5
cdr3_nt: TGTGCCAGCAACAGTCAGACTAGGAAAGAGACCCAGTACTTC
cdr3_aa: CASNSQTRKETQYF

d_call: -
clone_size: -
v_call: TRBV7-2
j_call: TRBJ1-2
cdr3_nt: TGTGCCAGCAGTTTCGGGGGGGCCCATGGCTACACCTTC
cdr3_aa: CASSFGGAHGYTF

d_call: TRBD2
clone_size: few
v_call: TRBV20-1
j_call: TRBJ2-7
cdr3_nt: TGCAGTGCTCTAAGCGGGATGGCCTACGAGCAGTACTTC
cdr3_aa: CSALSGMAYEQYF